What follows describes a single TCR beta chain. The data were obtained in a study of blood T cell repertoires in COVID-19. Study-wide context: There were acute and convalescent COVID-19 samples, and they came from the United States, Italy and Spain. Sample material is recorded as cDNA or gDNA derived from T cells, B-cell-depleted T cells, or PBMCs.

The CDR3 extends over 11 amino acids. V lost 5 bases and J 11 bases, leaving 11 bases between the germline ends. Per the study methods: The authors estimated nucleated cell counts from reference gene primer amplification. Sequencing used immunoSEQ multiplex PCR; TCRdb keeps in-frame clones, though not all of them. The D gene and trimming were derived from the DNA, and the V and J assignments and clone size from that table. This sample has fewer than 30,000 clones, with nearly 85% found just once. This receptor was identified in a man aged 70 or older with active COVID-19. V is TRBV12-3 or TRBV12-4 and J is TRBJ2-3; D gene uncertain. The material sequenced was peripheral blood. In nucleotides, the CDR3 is TGTGCCAGCAGTGAGCCCCTAGTGCAGTATTTT. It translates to CASSEPLVQYF.